The 23 T cell receptor beta chains presented below share a single source sample, sequenced in a study of cytomegalovirus exposure and HLA in healthy donors. With 60 Vbeta and 13 Jbeta primers, the PCR was carried out. This table comes from immunoSEQ multiplex PCR, and its TCRdb copy is limited to in-frame clones, with some not included. The sample holds some 120,000 clones; about 10% are singletons and the top ten take 4% to 5%. The sample consisted of PBMCs. The receptors were gathered from a woman between 18 and 29 years old in good health and CMV-seropositive.

The rearrangement links TRBV28 to TRBJ2-7; TRBD2 aligns across 8 bases. This CDR3 region has 13 residues. V was pared by 6 bases and J by 4 bases, with 5 bases of the junction left unmatched. Germline assignment: CDR1 MDHEN and CDR2 SYDVKM. The CDR3 loop is CASRLGGGYEQYF. CDR3 bases: TGTGCCAGCAGACTCGGGGGGGGTTACGAGCAGTACTTC.

The gene calls are TRBV28 and TRBJ1-2; 8 bases align to TRBD1. The V segment lost 10 bases and the J segment 2 bases; nucleotides outside the gene matches: 6. This CDR3 is 13 amino acids long. The V gene's germline CDR1 is MDHEN and CDR2 SYDVKM. CDR3 amino acids: CAINRGKNYGYTF. The CDR3 DNA is TGTGCCATCAACAGGGGGAAAAACTATGGCTACACCTTC.

V and J are TRBV2 and TRBJ2-5, with unresolved D. This CDR3 has 11 amino acids. Germline V gene sequence: CDR1 SNHLY, CDR2 FYNNEI. V lost 7 bases and J 4 bases, leaving 7 bases between the germline ends. Here the CDR3 DNA reads TGTGCCAGCACCCCAATAGAGACCCAGTACTTC. As protein: CASTPIETQYF.

V and J are TRBV4-1 and TRBJ2-7; TRBD2 matches at 8 bases. Germline V CDR1 and CDR2: MGHRA, YSYEKL. The CDR3 runs 15 residues. J was trimmed by 0 bases and V by 5 bases; bases with no gene match: 6. CDR3 region: CASSFTSGVSYEQYF. The CDR3, as DNA: TGCGCCAGCAGCTTTACTAGCGGAGTCTCCTACGAGCAGTACTTC.

V gene TRBV30 combines with J gene TRBJ1-2, with D possibly TRBD1 on 6 matching bases. Germline V gene data show CDR1 as GTSNPN and CDR2 as SVGIG (reference sequence). Trimming shortened V by 0 bases and J by 6 bases, and 23 bases separated the two germline ends. The CDR3 has 17 residues. The CDR3 DNA reads TGTGCCTGGAGTGTCGCGCGCACAGGGTGGCTGAAGGATGGCTACACCTTC. Translation: CAWSVARTGWLKDGYTF.

The chain employs TRBV5-6 and TRBJ1-5, with D possibly being TRBD1 (5 bases). Trimming left V 0 bases short and J 3 bases short, with 10 bases between. The length of the CDR3 is 15 residues. Germline CDR1 is SGHDT and CDR2 is YYEEEE. The DNA of the CDR3 is TGTGCCAGCAGCTTGGGGGGGGGTGTCAATCAGCCCCAGCATTTT. This encodes CASSLGGGVNQPQHF. The entire variable domain, with the rest obtained from reference TRBV5-6 and TRBJ1-5, is as follows: DAGVTQSPTHLIKTRGQQVTLRCSPKSGHDTVSWYQQALGQGPQFIFQYYEEEERQRGNFPDRFSGHQFPNYSSELNVNALLLGDSALYLCASSLGGGVNQPQHFGDGTRLSIL.

This clone was detected a few times. The chain couples TRBV6-8 to TRBJ1-5; D is unresolved. CDR1 and CDR2 from the germline V gene are MNHGY and SAAAGT. Trimming took off 5 bases at V and 9 bases at J, with 8 bases between the two ends. CDR3 length: 11 amino acids. The CDR3 is CASSPHPPQHF. In DNA, the CDR3 is TGTGCCAGCAGTCCCCATCCGCCCCAGCATTTT.

This chain connects TRBV25-1 to TRBJ1-2; 7 bases are shared with TRBD1. With V trimmed by 3 bases and J by 3 bases, 4 bases remained unmatched. CDR3 length: 14 residues. Germline V CDR1 and CDR2: MGHDK, SYGVNS. CDR3 bases: TGTGCCAGCAGTGACCGGGGACAGTACTATGGCTACACCTTC. Translating gives CASSDRGQYYGYTF.

The chain recombines TRBV19 with TRBJ1-1, with a possible D match to TRBD1 (6 bases). Germline CDR1 LNHDA, CDR2 SQIVND (reference sequence). The germline V and J ends were trimmed by 3 bases and 11 bases, with 16 bases remaining between them. The CDR3 is 13 amino acids. In DNA form, the CDR3 reads TGTGCCAGTAGTATCCAATACAGGGACGTGGCTTTCTTT. As protein: CASSIQYRDVAFF.

This chain links TRBV19 with TRBJ1-2; the D is unclear. This CDR3 has 12 residues. The V gene's germline CDR1 is LNHDA and CDR2 SQIVND (reference sequence). Trimming took 4 bases from V and 7 from J, leaving 10 bases between them. The CDR3 DNA reads as TGTGCCAGTAGTACCGCCAAGAGTGGCTACACCTTC. This gives the protein CASSTAKSGYTF. The full variable domain, completed using reference TRBV19 and TRBJ1-2, is DGGITQSPKYLFRKEGQNVTLSCEQNLNHDAMYWYRQDPGQGLRLIYYSQIVNDFQKGDIAEGYSVSREKKESFPLTVTSAQKNPTAFYLCASSTAKSGYTFGSGTRLTVV.

The chain recombines TRBV2 with TRBJ2-5; D is perhaps TRBD2 (7 bases). From germline, CDR1 is SNHLY and CDR2 FYNNEI. The CDR3 has 14 amino acids. Trimming cost V 5 bases and J 5 bases, with 15 bases left between them. Here the CDR3 DNA reads TGTGCCAGCAGTATCGAGGGGGGAGGGGAGACCCAGTACTTC. Translation: CASSIEGGGETQYF.

This clone was picked up a small number of times. J is TRBJ2-6 and V is TRBV5-1; 12 bases match TRBD1. This CDR3 spans 17 amino acids. The V gene end was trimmed by 4 bases and the J gene end by 2 bases; junction bases not matched to a gene: 4. Germline V gene sequence: CDR1 SGHRS, CDR2 YFSETQ. Written as DNA, the CDR3 is TGCGCCAGCAGCGGGACAGGGGGCGTAACTGGGGCCAACGTCCTGACTTTC. Translation gives CASSGTGGVTGANVLTF.

A few counts support this clone. The rearrangement uses TRBV7-2 and TRBJ1-1, with D tentatively TRBD1 (5 bases). This CDR3 is built from 14 residues. The V gene's germline CDR1 is SGHTA and CDR2 FQGNSA. V was trimmed by 5 bases and J by 5 bases, leaving 15 bases between them. This CDR3 reads CASSPGRGRTEAFF. DNA of the CDR3: TGTGCCAGCAGCCCCGGGAGGGGAAGGACTGAAGCTTTCTTT.

The chain carries TRBV6-1 and TRBJ1-5, with a tentative D call TRBD1 (5 bases). This CDR3 has 15 amino acids. CDR1 MNHNS and CDR2 SASEGT come from the germline V gene. Trimming left V 1 base short and J 3 bases short, with 10 bases between. The DNA for the CDR3 is TGTGCCAGCAGTGAAGGGGGCAGCCTCAATCAGCCCCAGCATTTT. It yields the protein CASSEGGSLNQPQHF.

This clone was seen only a few times. The chain's CDR3 is CAWSGADGTEAFF. CDR3 in DNA: TGTGCCTGGAGTGGGGCAGATGGAACTGAAGCTTTCTTT. V is TRBV30 and J is TRBJ1-1; unclear D gene. Germline assignment: CDR1 GTSNPN and CDR2 SVGIG (reference sequence). V gave up 1 base and J gave up 5 bases, with 11 bases separating them. The CDR3 is 13 amino acids. The full variable domain, completed using reference TRBV30 and TRBJ1-1, is SQTIHQWPATLVQPVGSPLSLECTVEGTSNPNLYWYRQAAGRGLQLLFYSVGIGQISSEVPQNLSASRPQDRQFILSSKKLLLSDSGFYLCAWSGADGTEAFFGQGTRLTVV.

The CDR3 spells CASSVGTSLGNEQFF. The DNA of the CDR3 is TGTGCCAGCAGTGTTGGGACTAGCCTGGGAAATGAGCAGTTCTTC. This chain joins TRBV2 and TRBJ2-1, with 9 positions matching TRBD2. The CDR3 runs 15 residues. The germline gives CDR1 SNHLY, CDR2 FYNNEI. Trimming removed 4 bases from V and 7 bases from J; junction bases left unmatched: 8.

This clone was counted only a few times. V and J are TRBV7-9 and TRBJ2-3; a weak D match, TRBD1 (6 bases). Per germline, CDR1 SEHNR and CDR2 FQNEAQ (reference sequence). The CDR3 consists of 15 residues. V was shortened by 5 bases and J by 1 base, with 13 bases between the two germline ends. CDR3 in amino acids: CASSLTGLGTDTQYF. The DNA of the CDR3 is TGTGCCAGCAGCCTAACAGGGTTAGGCACAGATACGCAGTATTTT.

V usage is TRBV7-6 and J usage is TRBJ2-6, with TRBD1 as a possible D gene (5 bases). Trimming took off 2 bases at V and 0 bases at J, with 11 bases between the two ends. The CDR3 consists of 17 residues. Germline V gives CDR1 SGHVS, CDR2 FNYEAQ. CDR3 nucleotide sequence: TGTGCCAGCAGCTTATCATGGGGCCCCTCTGGGGCCAACGTCCTGACTTTC. Its translation: CASSLSWGPSGANVLTF.

V gene TRBV5-4 combines with J gene TRBJ1-4; D not certain. The V gene's germline CDR1 is SGHNT and CDR2 YYREEE (reference sequence). V dropped 0 bases and J dropped 5 bases, with 8 bases sitting between them. This CDR3 has 14 residues. The CDR3 DNA is TGTGCCAGCAGCTTGGACCGAGGGAATGAAAAACTGTTTTTT. Translated: CASSLDRGNEKLFF.

The chain has TRBV9 and TRBJ2-2; D is unresolved. CDR1 is SGDLS and CDR2 is YYNGEE in the germline V gene. The CDR3 sequence is 15 residues long. V dropped 4 bases and J dropped 0 bases, with 10 bases sitting between them. The CDR3 sequence is CASSPFSSNTGELFF. CDR3 in DNA: TGTGCCAGCAGCCCATTTAGTTCGAACACCGGGGAGCTGTTTTTT.

This clone appeared a few times. CDR3 residues: CAVKTAGTLQNEQFF. In DNA, the CDR3 is TGTGCCGTCAAAACGGCGGGAACACTCCAAAATGAGCAGTTCTTC. The V call is TRBV10-3, the J call TRBJ2-1, with a tentative D call TRBD2 (6 bases). Germline V CDR1 and CDR2: ENHRY, SYGVKD. CDR3 length: 15 amino acids. V was cut by 11 bases and J by 7 bases, with 24 bases left in between.

The rearrangement joins TRBV28 to TRBJ2-7, with D possibly being TRBD1 (5 bases). CDR3 length equals 14 residues. V was shortened by 7 bases and J by 2 bases, with 15 bases between the two germline ends. Germline V CDR1 and CDR2: MDHEN, SYDVKM. The CDR3 loop reads CASTAGGAAYEQYF. DNA for the CDR3: TGTGCCAGCACAGCCGGTGGGGCAGCCTACGAGCAGTACTTC.

The chain couples TRBV29-1 to TRBJ2-3; TRBD2 matches 9 bases. Trimming took 3 bases from V and 2 from J; bases not matched to a gene: 9. The germline V gene encodes CDR1 SQVTM and CDR2 ANQGSEA. There are 16 residues in the CDR3. DNA of the CDR3: TGCAGCGTTGACGGGACTAGCCTTATCATCACAGATACGCAGTATTTT. This codes for CSVDGTSLIITDTQYF.